This TCR beta chain was found in a study of blood T cell repertoires in COVID-19. The CDR3 covers 11 residues. Per the germline V gene, CDR1 is SNHLY and CDR2 is FYNNEI. The V end lost 5 bases, the J end lost 5 bases, and 7 bases lay between the germline ends. Assay used: immunoSEQ multiplex PCR; TCRdb lists only in-frame clones, some missing. The table has 68,000 or so clones, 88% seen once. Specimen: peripheral blood. V usage is TRBV2 and J usage is TRBJ2-7, with D unresolved. The receptor's source is a woman between 70 and 85 years old with acute or convalescent COVID-19. The CDR3 loop is CASSSLNEQYF. For the CDR3, the DNA is TGTGCCAGCAGTTCACTAAACGAGCAGTACTTC.